These 2 T cell receptor beta chains came from one sample sequenced in a study of blood T cells in healthy people across ages. The second PCR ran roughly 7 to 11 cycles with a sample-barcoded 5' primer and J-beta primers. One entry per CDR3 protein, called by TCRdb with MiXCR from the 5' RACE reads. There are under 800,000 distinct CDR3 sequences in the sample; roughly 43% occur only once, and 20% to 25% lies in the top ten. The material sequenced was blood. The receptors shown here come from a woman aged 60-70 years in good health.

The chain combines TRBV7-2 with TRBJ1-5; D is ambiguous. The germline gives CDR1 SGHTA, CDR2 FQGNSA. V was pared by 5 bases and J by 10 bases, with 15 bases between. CDR3 size: 13 residues. The CDR3, as DNA: TGTGCCAGCAGCCAGACATCCCGCCGACCCCAGCATTTT. It codes for CASSQTSRRPQHF.

This clonotype has only a few counts. The gene calls are TRBV20-1 and TRBJ1-5, with D possibly matching TRBD1 (6 bases). Germline V gene sequence: CDR1 DFQATT, CDR2 SNEGSKA (reference sequence). V was trimmed by 4 bases and J by 9 bases, leaving 19 bases between them. The CDR3 has 14 residues. The CDR3: CSAKGHSEFSPQHF. CDR3 in DNA: TGCAGTGCTAAGGGACATTCCGAATTTTCGCCCCAGCATTTT.